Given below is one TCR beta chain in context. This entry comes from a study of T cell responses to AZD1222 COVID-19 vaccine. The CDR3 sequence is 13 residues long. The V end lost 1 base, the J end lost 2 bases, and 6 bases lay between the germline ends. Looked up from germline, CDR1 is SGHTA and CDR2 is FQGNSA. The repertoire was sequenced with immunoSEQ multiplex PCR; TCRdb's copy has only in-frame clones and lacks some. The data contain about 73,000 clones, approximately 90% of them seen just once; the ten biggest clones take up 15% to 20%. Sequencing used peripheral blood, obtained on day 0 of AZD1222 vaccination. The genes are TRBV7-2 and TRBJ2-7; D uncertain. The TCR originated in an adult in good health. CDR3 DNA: TGTGCCAGCAGCTTAGAGGCCACCTACGAGCAGTACTTC. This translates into CASSLEATYEQYF.